Only a few counts were recorded for the clone carrying this T cell receptor (beta chain). Some clones are missing from TCRdb's copy, which holds only in-frame ones; the method was immunoSEQ multiplex PCR. The sample has more than 300,000 clones; just under 85% are singletons. The sample's treatment: some 20 received Ad26.COV2.S at low or high dose, single or two shots; 5 received placebo; per-sample allocation not given. It was on day 63 after the first vaccine or placebo injection that samples were taken. The data were obtained in a study of Ad26.COV2.S vaccination and SARS-CoV-2 variants. The V gene end was trimmed by 3 bases and the J gene end by 10 bases; junction bases not matched to a gene: 7. Looked up from germline, CDR1 is SGHRS and CDR2 is YFSETQ. The CDR3 extends over 14 amino acids.

The TCR comes from a person aged 18-60 years who received the Ad26.COV2.S COVID-19 vaccine or a placebo. The V gene is TRBV5-1, the J gene TRBJ1-6; 7 bases line up with TRBD1. The source was peripheral blood, collected in a trial of Ad26.COV2.S vaccine versus placebo. The CDR3, as DNA: TGCGCCAGCAGCTACGACAGGGTCCGATCACCCCTCCACTTT. It encodes CASSYDRVRSPLHF. Based on the CDR3 plus reference TRBV5-1 and TRBJ1-6, the full variable domain is KAGVTQTPRYLIKTRGQQVTLSCSPISGHRSVSWYQQTPGQGLQFLFEYFSETQRNKGNFPGRFSGRQFSNSRSEMNVSTLELGDSALYLCASSYDRVRSPLHFGNGTRLTVT.